This T cell receptor (beta chain) was sequenced during a study of neoadjuvant nivolumab and ipilimumab in lung cancer. Only in-frame clones appear in the TCRdb table, and some are missing; sequencing was by immunoSEQ multiplex PCR. The sample shows more than 25,000 clones, 82% of them seen only once. The V end lost 0 bases, the J end lost 5 bases, and 10 bases lay between the germline ends. CDR1 MNHEY and CDR2 SVGAGI come from the germline V gene. The CDR3 runs 14 residues. Study observations and caveats: Blood richness before therapy tracked richness in tumors resected after neoadjuvant therapy.

About this clone: Antigen unknown.

The sample in question was tumor tissue, obtained after neoadjuvant nivolumab, alone or with ipilimumab, at or shortly before surgery. The TCR comes from an adult with non-small cell lung cancer. The J gene is TRBJ1-1, the V gene TRBV6-5; D is possibly TRBD1 (5 bases). Here the CDR3 DNA reads TGTGCCAGCAGTTACTCGAGGGAGGGGACTGAAGCTTTCTTT. Translated: CASSYSREGTEAFF.